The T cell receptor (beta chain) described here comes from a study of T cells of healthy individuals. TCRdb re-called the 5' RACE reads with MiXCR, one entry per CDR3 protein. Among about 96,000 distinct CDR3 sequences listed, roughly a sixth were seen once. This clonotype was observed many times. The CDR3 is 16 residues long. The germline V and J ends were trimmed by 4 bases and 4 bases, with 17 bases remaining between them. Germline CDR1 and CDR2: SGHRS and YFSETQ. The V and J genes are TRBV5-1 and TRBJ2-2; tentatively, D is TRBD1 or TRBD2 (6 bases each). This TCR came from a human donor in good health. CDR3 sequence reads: CASSAGGASTTGELFF. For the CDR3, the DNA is TGCGCCAGCAGCGCCGGGGGCGCATCAACCACCGGGGAGCTGTTTTTT.